This paragraph covers one TCR beta chain sequence. Each PCR contained spiked-in synthetic TCR analog templates. TCRdb's table, derived via immunoSEQ multiplex PCR, lists solely in-frame clones and lacks some. The sample records approximately 47,000 clones, roughly four fifths being singletons. Time point noted: pretreatment peripheral blood. Sample contribution per patient ranged from 1 to 8, covering pretreatment and on-treatment. These data belong to a study of PD-L1 blockade in urothelial cancer. Whole-study context: The researchers analyzed blood 3 weeks (second dose) and 6 weeks after treatment start. Blood yielded a median of 141,255 T cells per sample.

Germline V lookup: CDR1 SGDLS, CDR2 YYNGEE. J was trimmed by 6 bases and V by 4 bases; bases with no gene match: 15. CDR3 length: 18 amino acids. Specimen: PBMCs, collected around atezolizumab (anti-PD-L1) treatment. The TCR was taken from a man aged 50 to 59 with urothelial cancer. The chain has TRBV9 and TRBJ1-6; 8 nucleotides line up with TRBD1. The CDR3 DNA reads TGTGCCAGCAGCCGGCGAGGGGGCAGGGGGCGTTCTAATTCACCCCTCCACTTT. Amino acid sequence: CASSRRGGRGRSNSPLHF.